A selection of T cell receptor beta chains follows, all from one sample in a study of blood T cell repertoires in COVID-19. Assay: immunoSEQ multiplex PCR; the TCRdb copy retains only in-frame clones and omits some. The sample yields 170,000 or so clones, approximately 84% seen once. Sequencing input: peripheral blood. The source is a man aged 18-30 years with active or convalescent COVID-19. The CDR3 runs from the conserved cysteine through the conserved F or W. D genes are given only for firm matches. For some rows the clone size is stated as once, few or many, or as a class when expanded; others skip it.

CDR3aa: CASSLEPTTYEQYF
CDR3nt: TGCGCCAGCAGCTTGGAACCGACAACCTACGAGCAGTACTTC
v_gene: TRBV5-1
j_gene: TRBJ2-7
d_gene: .
abundance: .

CDR3aa: CASSLGDRSSYEQYF
CDR3nt: TGTGCCAGCAGCTTAGGTGACAGGAGCTCCTACGAGCAGTACTTC
v_gene: TRBV13
j_gene: TRBJ2-7
d_gene: .
abundance: few

CDR3aa: CASSLKPGAYEQYF
CDR3nt: TGTGCCAGCAGTTTAAAGCCGGGGGCCTACGAGCAGTACTTC
v_gene: TRBV27
j_gene: TRBJ2-7
d_gene: .
abundance: .

CDR3aa: CASSPRRGTGLWDRENSPLHF
CDR3nt: TGTGCCAGCTCACCGAGGCGCGGGACAGGGTTATGGGACCGGGAGAATTCACCCCTCCACTTT
v_gene: TRBV18
j_gene: TRBJ1-6
d_gene: TRBD1
abundance: .

CDR3aa: CASSWTSGRGEQYF
CDR3nt: TGTGCCAGCAGCTGGACTAGCGGGAGGGGCGAGCAGTACTTC
v_gene: TRBV6-2/TRBV6-3
j_gene: TRBJ2-7
d_gene: TRBD2
abundance: once

CDR3aa: CASSLGGTGGAGYTF
CDR3nt: TGTGCCAGCAGCTTAGGAGGGACAGGGGGCGCCGGCTACACCTTC
v_gene: TRBV7-2
j_gene: TRBJ1-2
d_gene: TRBD1
abundance: .

CDR3aa: CASSQVGKGQGNNEQFF
CDR3nt: TGCGCCAGCAGCCAAGTTGGGAAGGGACAGGGGAACAATGAGCAGTTCTTC
v_gene: TRBV4-1
j_gene: TRBJ2-1
d_gene: TRBD1
abundance: .

CDR3aa: CSVEQGYSGNTIYF
CDR3nt: TGCAGCGTTGAACAGGGTTACTCTGGAAACACCATATATTTT
v_gene: TRBV29-1
j_gene: TRBJ1-3
d_gene: .
abundance: .

CDR3aa: CASSPKGLAGGGTDTQYF
CDR3nt: TGTGCCAGCAGCCCAAAGGGACTAGCGGGGGGGGGCACAGATACGCAGTATTTT
v_gene: TRBV5-4
j_gene: TRBJ2-3
d_gene: TRBD2
abundance: .

CDR3aa: CASGKTGSTNYGYTF
CDR3nt: TGTGCCAGCGGTAAGACAGGGAGTACTAACTATGGCTACACCTTC
v_gene: TRBV28
j_gene: TRBJ1-2
d_gene: TRBD1
abundance: .

CDR3aa: CSGTDSYEQYF
CDR3nt: TGCAGCGGGACTGACTCCTACGAGCAGTACTTC
v_gene: TRBV29-1
j_gene: TRBJ2-7
d_gene: .
abundance: .

CDR3aa: CASTAGNSPLHF
CDR3nt: TGTGCCAGCACGGCAGGGAATTCACCCCTCCACTTT
v_gene: TRBV6-5
j_gene: TRBJ1-6
d_gene: .
abundance: .

CDR3aa: CASSFSPGGITEAFF
CDR3nt: TGTGCCAGCAGTTTTTCTCCAGGGGGCATCACTGAAGCTTTCTTT
v_gene: TRBV27
j_gene: TRBJ1-1
d_gene: TRBD1
abundance: .

CDR3aa: CASSSQAGESPNEQFF
CDR3nt: TGCGCCAGCAGCTCCCAAGCGGGGGAGAGCCCCAATGAGCAGTTCTTC
v_gene: TRBV5-1
j_gene: TRBJ2-1
d_gene: TRBD2
abundance: .

CDR3aa: CAWSVQGMNDAGNTIYF
CDR3nt: TGTGCCTGGAGTGTACAGGGTATGAATGACGCTGGAAACACCATATATTTT
v_gene: TRBV30
j_gene: TRBJ1-3
d_gene: .
abundance: .

CDR3aa: CASSGDSLGVEAFF
CDR3nt: TGTGCCAGCAGTGGGGACAGTCTGGGCGTCGAAGCTTTCTTT
v_gene: TRBV2
j_gene: TRBJ1-1
d_gene: TRBD1
abundance: once

CDR3aa: CASSTGVNNEQFF
CDR3nt: TGCGCCAGCAGCACCGGAGTTAACAATGAGCAGTTCTTC
v_gene: TRBV5-1
j_gene: TRBJ2-1
d_gene: .
abundance: .

CDR3aa: CATSRDRGQGAGYGYTF
CDR3nt: TGTGCCACCAGCAGAGATCGAGGGCAGGGGGCGGGCTATGGCTACACCTTC
v_gene: TRBV15
j_gene: TRBJ1-2
d_gene: TRBD1
abundance: .

CDR3aa: CASSETERNTEAFF
CDR3nt: TGTGCCAGCAGTGAGACAGAGAGGAACACTGAAGCTTTCTTT
v_gene: TRBV6-1
j_gene: TRBJ1-1
d_gene: .
abundance: .

CDR3aa: CASSPRVGTQYF
CDR3nt: TGTGCCAGCAGCCCTCGGGTTGGTACGCAGTATTTT
v_gene: TRBV11-3
j_gene: TRBJ2-3
d_gene: .
abundance: .

CDR3aa: CASSGAGGPHNEQFF
CDR3nt: TGTGCCAGCAGCGGGGCGGGAGGGCCTCACAATGAGCAGTTCTTC
v_gene: TRBV9
j_gene: TRBJ2-1
d_gene: TRBD2
abundance: few

CDR3aa: CASSLSRGASPLHF
CDR3nt: TGTGCCAGCAGTTTAAGCAGGGGAGCTTCACCCCTCCACTTT
v_gene: TRBV6-2/TRBV6-3
j_gene: TRBJ1-6
d_gene: .
abundance: .

CDR3aa: CASSPRGKWETQYF
CDR3nt: TGTGCCAGCAGCCCCCGGGGTAAATGGGAGACCCAGTACTTC
v_gene: TRBV7-2
j_gene: TRBJ2-5
d_gene: .
abundance: .

CDR3aa: CASSLTGTGNGYTF
CDR3nt: TGTGCCAGCAGTTTAACCGGGACAGGGAATGGCTACACCTTC
v_gene: TRBV6-1
j_gene: TRBJ1-2
d_gene: TRBD1
abundance: .

CDR3aa: CASSPDRVKFF
CDR3nt: TGTGCCAGCTCACCGGACAGGGTAAAGTTCTTC
v_gene: TRBV18
j_gene: TRBJ2-1
d_gene: TRBD1
abundance: .

CDR3aa: CASSPLYSGSSYNEQFF
CDR3nt: TGTGCCAGCAGCCCCCTCTATAGCGGGAGTTCCTACAATGAGCAGTTCTTC
v_gene: TRBV3-1/TRBV3-2
j_gene: TRBJ2-1
d_gene: TRBD2
abundance: .

CDR3aa: CASTPGTGDPDGYTF
CDR3nt: TGTGCCAGCACCCCGGGGACAGGGGACCCTGATGGCTACACCTTC
v_gene: TRBV9
j_gene: TRBJ1-2
d_gene: TRBD1
abundance: .